This entry lists 2 T cell receptor beta chains sequenced from one sample in a study of T cells in Graves' hyperthyroidism and ophthalmopathy. Researchers amplified the TCR beta CDR3 regions from RNA transcripts. Carried out on the TCR CDR3, a first-round RT-PCR used the HTBI primer set. TCRdb ran MiXCR on the multiplex PCR reads and lists one entry per CDR3 protein. The sample yields fewer than 500,000 distinct CDR3 sequences, about 13% seen once. Sequences were obtained from blood. These receptors were obtained from a man aged 25 to 45 with Graves' hyperthyroidism that later progressed to Graves' ophthalmopathy.

This clonotype was counted ten times or more. The V and J genes are TRBV28 and TRBJ1-2, with a possible D match to TRBD1 (6 bases). V gave up 6 bases and J gave up 8 bases, with 16 bases separating them. The CDR3 runs to 13 residues. The germline gives CDR1 MDHEN, CDR2 SYDVKM. The CDR3 coding sequence is TGTGCCAGCAGCTCATCAGGGGCACGGGGCTACACCTTC. Its protein product is CASSSSGARGYTF.

CDR3 in DNA: TGCAGCGTTGTGGGGGGACGGGGCTATGGCTACACCTTC. Its protein is CSVVGGRGYGYTF. The chain recombines TRBV29-1 with TRBJ1-2; tentatively, D is TRBD1 (5 bases). There are 13 residues in the CDR3. The germline V gene has CDR1 SQVTM and CDR2 ANQGSEA. The ends were cut back, 4 bases at V and 4 bases at J, with 13 bases in the middle.